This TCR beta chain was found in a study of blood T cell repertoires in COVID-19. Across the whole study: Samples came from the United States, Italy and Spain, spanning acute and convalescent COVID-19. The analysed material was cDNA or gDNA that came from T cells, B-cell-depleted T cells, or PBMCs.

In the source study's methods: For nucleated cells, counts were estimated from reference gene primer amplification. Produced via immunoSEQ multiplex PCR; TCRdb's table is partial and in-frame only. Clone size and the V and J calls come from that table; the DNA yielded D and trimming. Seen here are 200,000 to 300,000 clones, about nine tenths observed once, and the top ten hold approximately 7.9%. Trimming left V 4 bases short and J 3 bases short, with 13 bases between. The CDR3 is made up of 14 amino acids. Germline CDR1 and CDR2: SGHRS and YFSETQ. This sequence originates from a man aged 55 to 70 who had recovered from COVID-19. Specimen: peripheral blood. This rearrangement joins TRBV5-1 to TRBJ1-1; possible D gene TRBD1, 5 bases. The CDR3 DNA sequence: TGCGCCAGCAGCCCCTTTGACAGAGACACTGAAGCTTTCTTT. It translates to CASSPFDRDTEAFF.